This TCR beta chain emerged from a study of beta chain features in type 1 diabetes. This CDR3 is 15 amino acids long. Per the germline V gene, CDR1 is SGHTA and CDR2 is FQGNSA. J was trimmed by 2 bases and V by 5 bases; bases with no gene match: 7. A single count supports this clone. All of the isolated RNA was reverse transcribed, so expressed TCRB transcripts were sequenced. Generated by immunoSEQ multiplex PCR, the TCRdb table keeps only in-frame clones and is missing some. This repertoire shows roughly 250,000 clones, about 71% found once; its top ten account for about 0.05%. The rearrangement links TRBV7-2 to TRBJ2-5; TRBD1 matches 8 bases. Sequenced: naive CD4+ T cells from blood. The sequence was collected from a man aged 25 to 40 in good health. The CDR3 sequence is CASSQGQGTQETQYF. Here the CDR3 DNA reads TGTGCCAGCAGCCAAGGACAGGGCACACAAGAGACCCAGTACTTC.